This entry lists 19 T cell receptor beta chains sequenced from one sample in a study of CD8+ T cells in alopecia areata (dated by TCRdb to about 2018). Library creation used the immunoSEQ multiplex PCR assay. For TCR sequencing, RNA was extracted from every sample and reverse transcribed into cDNA to serve as template. TCRdb took over this immuneACCESS table, retaining in-frame rearrangements with V and J assigned. Such tables are incomplete; in checked studies, under half of the missing clones stem from an unresolved V gene, and the remainder is unexplained. Present in this sample are around 300,000 clones, 60% of which were seen just once. Of the sample, 0.9% to 0.95% is held by the ten largest clones. Interpreted using the paper, the treatment or condition label stands for: oral pan-JAK inhibitor, 5-10 mg twice daily. The material sequenced was CD4+ T cells sorted from blood, taken around week 53, from a patient treated with tofacitinib. The source is a human donor with alopecia areata.

V and J are TRBV19 and TRBJ1-1; D gene uncertain. The V end lost 2 bases, the J end lost 1 base, and 5 bases lay between the germline ends. CDR1 and CDR2 from the germline V gene are LNHDA and SQIVND (reference sequence). The CDR3 extends over 13 amino acids. CDR3 in amino acids: CASSIMGNTEAFF. The CDR3 nucleotides are TGTGCCAGTAGTATAATGGGGAACACTGAAGCTTTCTTT.

This clone was seen only once. The chain employs TRBV2 and TRBJ1-5; 8 nucleotides align to TRBD1. There are 16 residues in the CDR3. With V trimmed by 0 bases and J by 3 bases, 4 bases remained unmatched. Germline lookup yields CDR1 SNHLY and CDR2 FYNNEI. CDR3 region: CASSEASRGLNQPQHF. For the CDR3, the DNA is TGTGCCAGCAGTGAAGCTAGCAGGGGGCTCAATCAGCCCCAGCATTTT. The full variable domain, its missing parts supplied by reference TRBV2 and TRBJ1-5, is EPEVTQTPSHQVTQMGQEVILRCVPISNHLYFYWYRQILGQKVEFLVSFYNNEISEKSEIFDDQFSVERPDGSNFTLKIRSTKLEDSAMYFCASSEASRGLNQPQHFGDGTRLSIL.

The genes are TRBV9 and TRBJ2-3, with 12 nucleotides matching TRBD2. CDR1 and CDR2 from the germline V gene are SGDLS and YYNGEE. The CDR3 sequence is 16 residues long. V lost 2 bases to trimming and J lost 6 bases; unmatched junction nucleotides: 7. CDR3 residues: CASSVSPSGGDDTQYF. DNA for the CDR3: TGTGCCAGCAGCGTGTCCCCTAGCGGGGGGGACGATACGCAGTATTTT.

This chain's CDR3 is CASSPQGFLYGYTF. For the CDR3, the DNA is TGTGCCAGCAGTCCCCAGGGGTTCCTCTATGGCTACACCTTC. The gene calls are TRBV25-1 and TRBJ1-2; tentative D call: TRBD1 (6 bases). Deletions cut 5 bases from V and 4 bases from J, with 14 bases between. This CDR3 is 14 amino acids long. CDR1 is MGHDK, CDR2 SYGVNS, per germline.

This clone was observed a handful of times. The V and J genes are TRBV5-6 and TRBJ2-5; 11 bases map to TRBD2. The CDR3 extends over 14 amino acids. V lost 6 bases to trimming and J lost 11 bases; unmatched junction nucleotides: 12. Germline V CDR1 and CDR2: SGHDT, YYEEEE. CDR3 residues: CASTLPLAGGQQYF. The CDR3 region has the DNA TGTGCCAGCACCCTCCCCCTAGCGGGGGGCCAGCAGTACTTC.

The CDR3 DNA is TGTGCCACGGGACTTAAGGGACAGTACATCGGGGAGCTGTTTTTT. The encoded protein is CATGLKGQYIGELFF. The chain recombines TRBV27 with TRBJ2-2; tentative D call: TRBD1 (7 bases). Germline values: CDR1 MNHEY, CDR2 SMNVEV (reference sequence). The CDR3 spans 15 residues. V dropped 10 bases and J dropped 7 bases, with 22 bases sitting between them.

The J gene is TRBJ2-7, the V gene TRBV10-3; maybe TRBD1 (5 bases). This CDR3 is built from 16 residues. V was trimmed by 0 bases and J by 4 bases, leaving 16 bases between them. Germline CDR1 reads ENHRY; CDR2 reads SYGVKD. The DNA for the CDR3 is TGTGCCATCAGTGAGTCGGCATTTTCGGACAAATACGAGCAGTACTTC. It is translated as CAISESAFSDKYEQYF.

This clone has a handful of counts. This chain connects TRBV29-1 to TRBJ2-2; D ambiguous. This CDR3 region has 11 residues. Trimming removed 3 bases at V and 3 bases at J, with 2 bases between. CDR1 is SQVTM, CDR2 ANQGSEA, per germline. The CDR3 region has the DNA TGCAGCGTTGACTACACCGGGGAGCTGTTTTTT. Protein sequence: CSVDYTGELFF.

The V call is TRBV4-1, the J call TRBJ1-4; D not certain. CDR1 MGHRA and CDR2 YSYEKL come from the germline V gene. With 7 bases removed from V and 5 bases from J, the gap between germline ends came to 11 bases. There are 13 residues in the CDR3. Here the CDR3 reads CASKPLLNEKLFF. In DNA form, the CDR3 reads TGCGCCAGCAAACCCCTGCTGAATGAAAAACTGTTTTTT.

This clone was seen a handful of times. This chain uses TRBV29-1 with TRBJ2-5, with D hard to call. CDR1 SQVTM and CDR2 ANQGSEA come from the germline V gene. This CDR3 is 12 amino acids long. V gave up 2 bases and J gave up 3 bases, with 7 bases separating them. The CDR3 DNA reads as TGCAGCGTTGAACCAAGGGAAGAGACCCAGTACTTC. Protein product: CSVEPREETQYF.

The V and J genes are TRBV6-1 and TRBJ2-4, with D tentatively TRBD2 (7 bases). Germline CDR1 is MNHNS and CDR2 is SASEGT. CDR3 length: 13 amino acids. The V and J ends lost 8 bases and 4 bases respectively, with 12 bases between them. The CDR3 DNA follows: TGTGCCAGCGGGCGGGGGCCGAAAAACATTCAGTACTTC. Protein product: CASGRGPKNIQYF.

This clone was seen a few times. The V and J genes are TRBV25-1 and TRBJ2-7; D remains unclear. Germline CDR1 is MGHDK and CDR2 is SYGVNS. The CDR3 runs to 12 residues. Trimming took off 4 bases at V and 2 bases at J, with 6 bases between the two ends. Here the CDR3 DNA reads TGTGCCAGCAGTGGTTTAGCCTACGAGCAGTACTTC. This encodes CASSGLAYEQYF.

This clone was seen just once. This CDR3 is also generated by other DNA sequences in the sample. V and J are TRBV5-1 and TRBJ1-6; no clear D. Germline-derived CDR1 and CDR2 are SGHRS and YFSETQ. The length of the CDR3 is 14 residues. With 0 bases removed from V and 5 bases from J, the gap between germline ends came to 6 bases. This CDR3 reads CASSLGRNNSPLHF. The CDR3 bases are TGCGCCAGCAGCTTGGGGAGGAATAATTCACCCCTCCACTTT. Using reference TRBV5-1 and TRBJ1-6 for the parts outside the CDR3, the full variable domain is KAGVTQTPRYLIKTRGQQVTLSCSPISGHRSVSWYQQTPGQGLQFLFEYFSETQRNKGNFPGRFSGRQFSNSRSEMNVSTLELGDSALYLCASSLGRNNSPLHFGNGTRLTVT.

In its sample, this clone was seen once. This same CDR3 is encoded by further DNA sequences in the sample. The chain links TRBV6-5 to TRBJ2-7; no reliable D call. This CDR3 contains 13 residues. CDR1 and CDR2 (germline): MNHEY, SVGAGI. V was clipped by 0 bases and J by 1 base, with 4 bases between them. The CDR3 DNA reads TGTGCCAGCAGTTACTCGGGGTCCTACGAGCAGTACTTC. Translation gives CASSYSGSYEQYF.

This chain links TRBV18 with TRBJ2-7, with 7 bases matching TRBD1. Trimming took 1 base from V and 5 from J; bases not matched to a gene: 11. The CDR3 runs 16 residues. Germline CDR1 reads KGHSH; CDR2 reads LQKENI. CDR3 coding DNA: TGTGCCAGCTCACCACGAACAAGACAGGGAAGGAACGAGCAGTACTTC. Protein product: CASSPRTRQGRNEQYF.

The chain couples TRBV5-1 to TRBJ2-1; no reliable D call. Germline CDR1 SGHRS, CDR2 YFSETQ. This CDR3 region has 14 residues. V shed 0 bases and J shed 6 bases, with 10 bases lying between them. This chain's CDR3 is CASSLGSGINEQFF. In DNA form, the CDR3 reads TGCGCCAGCAGCTTGGGAAGTGGAATCAATGAGCAGTTCTTC.

J is TRBJ1-5 and V is TRBV19, with 7 bases lining up with TRBD1. V gave up 4 bases and J gave up 7 bases; unmatched junction bases: 10. The CDR3 length is 15 residues. CDR1 is LNHDA and CDR2 is SQIVND in the germline V gene (reference sequence). This CDR3 reads CASSTRQGSGQPQHF. The DNA of the CDR3 is TGTGCCAGTAGTACCAGACAGGGTTCGGGCCAGCCCCAGCATTTT. Filled out from reference TRBV19 and TRBJ1-5, the complete variable domain reads DGGITQSPKYLFRKEGQNVTLSCEQNLNHDAMYWYRQDPGQGLRLIYYSQIVNDFQKGDIAEGYSVSREKKESFPLTVTSAQKNPTAFYLCASSTRQGSGQPQHFGDGTRLSIL.

The J gene is TRBJ2-2, the V gene TRBV7-8; D gene ambiguous. V gave up 1 base and J gave up 4 bases, with 7 bases separating them. The CDR3 runs to 14 residues. Per germline, CDR1 SGHVS and CDR2 FQNEAQ. The CDR3 is CASSLDRATGELFF. CDR3 bases: TGTGCCAGCAGCTTAGATAGGGCCACCGGGGAGCTGTTTTTT. Drawing the rest from reference TRBV7-8 and TRBJ2-2, the complete variable domain is GAGVSQSPRYKVAKRGQDVALRCDPISGHVSLFWYQQALGQGPEFLTYFQNEAQLDKSGLPSDRFFAERPEGSVSTLKIQRTQQEDSAVYLCASSLDRATGELFFGEGSRLTVL.

On this clone: This sample also contains other DNA sequences that code for the same CDR3. The chain joins TRBV29-1 to TRBJ2-2; 7 positions agree with TRBD1. Germline V gene sequence: CDR1 SQVTM, CDR2 ANQGSEA. The V segment lost 5 bases and the J segment 5 bases; nucleotides outside the gene matches: 5. This CDR3 contains 13 residues. The CDR3 sequence is CSVRKQGTGELFF. For the CDR3, the DNA is TGCAGCGTTCGAAAACAGGGGACCGGGGAGCTGTTTTTT.